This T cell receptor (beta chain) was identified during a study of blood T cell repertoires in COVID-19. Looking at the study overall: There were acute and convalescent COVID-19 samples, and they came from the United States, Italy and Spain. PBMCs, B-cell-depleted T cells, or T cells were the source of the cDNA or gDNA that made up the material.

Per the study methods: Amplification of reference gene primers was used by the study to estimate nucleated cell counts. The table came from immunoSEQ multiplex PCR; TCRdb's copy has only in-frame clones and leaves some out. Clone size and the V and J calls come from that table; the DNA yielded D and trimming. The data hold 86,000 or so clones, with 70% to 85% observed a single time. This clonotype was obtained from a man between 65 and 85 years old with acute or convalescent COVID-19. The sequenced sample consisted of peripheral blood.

CDR3 DNA: TGTGCCAGCAGTTACCCGGGGTCGGGGGATCAGCCCCAGCATTTT. Protein sequence: CASSYPGSGDQPQHF. The chain combines TRBV28 with TRBJ1-5; possible D gene TRBD1, 5 bases. Germline-derived CDR1 and CDR2 are MDHEN and SYDVKM. The ends were cut back, 4 bases at V and 5 bases at J, with 15 bases in the middle. The CDR3 is made up of 15 amino acids.